The 25 T cell receptor beta chains in this list originate from one sample, sequenced in a study of blood T cell repertoires in COVID-19. Produced via immunoSEQ multiplex PCR; TCRdb's table is partial and in-frame only. The data show 100,000 or so clones, 75% to 85% seen once. The sequencing sample was made of peripheral blood. These receptor sequences come from a human donor in a cohort sampled during active COVID-19.

V is TRBV25-1 and J is TRBJ2-7, with 8 positions matching TRBD1. The CDR3 length is 13 residues. Germline values: CDR1 MGHDK, CDR2 SYGVNS. The trim removed 7 bases at V and 3 bases at J, leaving 5 bases unmatched. The CDR3 loop reads CASTKGQGYEQYF. The CDR3 DNA follows: TGTGCCAGCACTAAAGGACAGGGCTACGAGCAGTACTTC.

This clone was picked up one time. The V call is TRBV14, the J call TRBJ1-4; 8 bases line up with TRBD1. The trim removed 0 bases at V and 6 bases at J, leaving 3 bases unmatched. Germline V gene lookup returns CDR1 SGHDN and CDR2 FVKESK. There are 15 residues in the CDR3. CDR3 nucleotide sequence: TGTGCCAGCAGCCAAGATGCGACAGGGGATGAAAAACTGTTTTTT. Amino acids: CASSQDATGDEKLFF.

The chain joins TRBV30 to TRBJ2-1; D is perhaps TRBD2 (6 bases). V lost 5 bases and J lost 0, with 11 bases in between. Germline CDR1 reads GTSNPN; CDR2 reads SVGIG (reference sequence). The CDR3 loop spans 14 amino acids. In DNA, the CDR3 is TGTGCCTGGGATGGGGGGAGCTCCTACAATGAGCAGTTCTTC. This gives the protein CAWDGGSSYNEQFF.

The J gene is TRBJ2-1, the V gene TRBV19; TRBD2 is a possible D gene (6 bases). Trimming removed 5 bases at V and 6 bases at J, with 14 bases between. The length of the CDR3 is 14 residues. Germline assignment: CDR1 LNHDA and CDR2 SQIVND (reference sequence). Written as DNA, the CDR3 is TGTGCCAGTAGTCCCAAGCGGGCGTCCAATGAGCAGTTCTTC. The encoded protein is CASSPKRASNEQFF. The entire variable domain, with the rest obtained from reference TRBV19 and TRBJ2-1, is as follows: DGGITQSPKYLFRKEGQNVTLSCEQNLNHDAMYWYRQDPGQGLRLIYYSQIVNDFQKGDIAEGYSVSREKKESFPLTVTSAQKNPTAFYLCASSPKRASNEQFFGPGTRLTVL.

The rearrangement uses TRBV21-1 and TRBJ1-4. TRBV21-1 is a known pseudogene. The CDR3 totals 18 residues. CDR3 protein: CASSKALVGPSLDEKLFF. As DNA, the CDR3 is TGTGCCAGCAGCAAAGCGCTGGTAGGGCCTAGCCTGGATGAAAAACTGTTTTTT.

The genes are TRBV5-1 and TRBJ2-2; TRBD1 aligns across 9 bases. CDR3 length: 17 residues. Germline CDR1 reads SGHRS; CDR2 reads YFSETQ. The V segment lost 0 bases and the J segment 7 bases; nucleotides outside the gene matches: 10. The CDR3, as DNA: TGCGCCAGCAGCTTGGCCCCCAACAGGGGGCGAGGCGGGGAGCTGTTTTTT. As protein: CASSLAPNRGRGGELFF. The full variable domain, with the rest looked up from reference TRBV5-1 and TRBJ2-2, is KAGVTQTPRYLIKTRGQQVTLSCSPISGHRSVSWYQQTPGQGLQFLFEYFSETQRNKGNFPGRFSGRQFSNSRSEMNVSTLELGDSALYLCASSLAPNRGRGGELFFGEGSRLTVL.

This chain uses TRBV7-3 with TRBJ2-3; TRBD2 matches at 8 bases. This CDR3 has 15 residues. CDR1 and CDR2 from the germline V gene are SGHTA and FQGTGA. Losses at the gene ends were 5 bases for V and 5 bases for J; bases not matched to a gene: 9. CDR3 amino acids: CASSANRGGQDTQYF. The CDR3 DNA is TGTGCCAGCAGCGCCAATCGGGGGGGCCAAGATACGCAGTATTTT.

The V and J genes are TRBV11-2 and TRBJ1-6; 10 nucleotides line up with TRBD1. Trimming removed 1 base from V and 12 bases from J; junction bases left unmatched: 3. This CDR3 is 14 amino acids long. From germline, CDR1 is SGHAT and CDR2 FQNNGV. The CDR3 nucleotides are TGTGCCAGCAGCTTAGCGGGACAGGGGTTACCCCTCCACTTT. Amino acid sequence: CASSLAGQGLPLHF.

The chain couples TRBV5-1 to TRBJ2-1, with 11 bases aligning to TRBD2. J gave up 8 bases and V 5 bases, and 9 bases lay outside the gene matches. Germline V gene lookup returns CDR1 SGHRS and CDR2 YFSETQ. This CDR3 comprises 15 residues. The CDR3 sequence is CASSSGRALKDEQFF. CDR3 nucleotides: TGCGCCAGCAGTAGCGGGAGGGCCTTAAAAGATGAGCAGTTCTTC.

V and J are TRBV28 and TRBJ2-4; TRBD1 is a possible D gene (5 bases). The V gene's germline CDR1 is MDHEN and CDR2 SYDVKM. The CDR3 has 13 amino acids. The V and J ends lost 5 bases and 14 bases respectively, with 19 bases between them. The CDR3 loop reads CASSPGQEPYKYF. The DNA of the CDR3 is TGTGCCAGCAGTCCAGGGCAGGAGCCGTATAAGTACTTC.

This clone has a single count. The CDR3 DNA reads TGTGCCAGCTCACCAACTGAACAGAAGAAGTGGACCCAGTACTTC. This sequence encodes CASSPTEQKKWTQYF. The J gene is TRBJ2-5, the V gene TRBV18; D remains unclear. The ends were cut back, 2 bases at V and 7 bases at J, with 17 bases in the middle. In germline, CDR1 is KGHSH, CDR2 LQKENI. CDR3 length: 15 residues.

The CDR3 coding sequence is TGTGCCAGCAGCTTAGGGACAGGGGGCAACGAGCAGTACTTC. Its translation is CASSLGTGGNEQYF. The rearrangement links TRBV7-9 to TRBJ2-7, with 11 nucleotides matching TRBD1. The ends lost 1 base at V and 5 bases at J; junction bases unmatched: 1. The CDR3 spans 14 residues. Germline values: CDR1 SEHNR, CDR2 FQNEAQ (reference sequence). The full variable domain, its missing parts supplied by reference TRBV7-9 and TRBJ2-7, is DTGVSQNPRHKITKRGQNVTFRCDPISEHNRLYWYRQTLGQGPEFLTYFQNEAQLEKSRLLSDRFSAERPKGSFSTLEIQRTEQGDSAMYLCASSLGTGGNEQYFGPGTRLTVT.

The chain has TRBV9 and TRBJ2-1; 7 bases map to TRBD2. V gave up 4 bases and J gave up 10 bases; unmatched junction bases: 11. CDR3 length equals 14 residues. Germline CDR1 reads SGDLS; CDR2 reads YYNGEE. This chain's CDR3 is CASSSWGGEGEQFF. CDR3 coding DNA: TGTGCCAGCAGCTCCTGGGGAGGGGAAGGGGAGCAGTTCTTC.

The chain has TRBV5-1 and TRBJ1-6, with 8 bases matching TRBD1. This CDR3 contains 15 residues. Looked up from germline, CDR1 is SGHRS and CDR2 is YFSETQ. With 4 bases clipped from V and 6 bases from J, the junction kept 6 bases outside the gene matches. In DNA, the CDR3 is TGCGCCAGCAGCCAAGGACAGGGCCGTAATTCACCCCTCCACTTT. As protein: CASSQGQGRNSPLHF.

CDR3 residues: CASSVLQGEQYF. The CDR3 coding sequence is TGTGCCAGCAGCGTCCTCCAGGGAGAGCAGTACTTC. The gene calls are TRBV9 and TRBJ2-7, with D maybe TRBD1 (5 bases). Deletions cut 2 bases from V and 7 bases from J, with 10 bases between. CDR3 length: 12 residues. The germline gives CDR1 SGDLS, CDR2 YYNGEE.

The chain is built from TRBV5-1 and TRBJ2-7; 9 nucleotides agree with TRBD1. Germline loops: CDR1 SGHRS, CDR2 YFSETQ. Germline trimming cut 4 bases from V and 2 bases from J; bases unmatched to any gene: 7. The CDR3 extends over 15 amino acids. Written as DNA, the CDR3 is TGCGCCAGCAGCCAAGGGACAGGGAGCCCCTACGAGCAGTACTTC. Protein: CASSQGTGSPYEQYF.

The chain links TRBV5-1 to TRBJ2-3, with D possibly matching TRBD1 (5 bases). Trimming pared 1 base from V and 2 bases from J, leaving 8 bases between. In germline, CDR1 is SGHRS, CDR2 YFSETQ. The CDR3 contains 14 residues. DNA for the CDR3: TGCGCCAGCAGCTTGCAGGGTATCACAGATACGCAGTATTTT. Its protein is CASSLQGITDTQYF.

The chain uses TRBV5-1 and TRBJ2-7, with TRBD1 matching 7 bases. Germline V lookup: CDR1 SGHRS, CDR2 YFSETQ. The CDR3 extends over 14 amino acids. Trimming removed 3 bases from V and 0 bases from J; junction bases left unmatched: 3. In nucleotides, the CDR3 is TGCGCCAGCAGCTGGGGGACAGTCTCCTACGAGCAGTACTTC. This sequence encodes CASSWGTVSYEQYF.

The chain links TRBV18 to TRBJ1-2; D unresolved. There are 14 residues in the CDR3. The ends were cut back, 3 bases at V and 2 bases at J, with 10 bases in the middle. In germline, CDR1 is KGHSH, CDR2 LQKENI. CDR3 region: CASSPAGTNYGYTF. In DNA, the CDR3 is TGTGCCAGCTCACCGGCAGGTACCAACTATGGCTACACCTTC.

This chain joins TRBV6-5 and TRBJ2-3, with 9 nucleotides matching TRBD2. Looked up from germline, CDR1 is MNHEY and CDR2 is SVGAGI. The junction had 9 bases not matched to a gene; V was cut back by 6 bases and J by 8 bases. The CDR3 totals 14 residues. The CDR3 bases are TGTGCCAGCAGAGAGAGCGGGGGGCTAGGTACGCAGTATTTT. Translated, it gives CASRESGGLGTQYF.

The chain couples TRBV3-1 (or the pseudogene TRBV3-2) to TRBJ2-3; 15 positions match TRBD2. CDR3 length equals 17 residues. CDR1 and CDR2 (germline): LGHDT, YNNKEL (reference sequence). Trimming removed 4 bases from V and 5 bases from J; junction bases left unmatched: 7. The CDR3 DNA follows: TGTGCCAGCAGCCGAGGACTAGCGGGAGGGGAAAAAGATACGCAGTATTTT. Protein sequence: CASSRGLAGGEKDTQYF.

As DNA, the CDR3 is TGTGCCAGCGCTGTAGCAGCCAAGGTCACTGAAGCTTTCTTT. Encoded protein: CASAVAAKVTEAFF. The chain carries TRBV2 and TRBJ1-1; D unclear. The germline V and J ends were trimmed by 8 bases and 4 bases, with 17 bases remaining between them. This CDR3 comprises 14 residues. Germline V gene data show CDR1 as SNHLY and CDR2 as FYNNEI.

The chain is built from TRBV19 and TRBJ2-1; 10 bases agree with TRBD2. The J segment lost 7 bases and the V segment lost 8 bases, leaving 5 bases of the junction unmatched. The CDR3 length is 13 residues. The germline V gene has CDR1 LNHDA and CDR2 SQIVND (reference sequence). The CDR3 sequence is CASRSGGANEQFF. Here the CDR3 DNA reads TGTGCCAGTCGGAGCGGGGGGGCGAATGAGCAGTTCTTC.

The chain employs TRBV11-3 and TRBJ1-2; 8 positions agree with TRBD1. Germline values: CDR1 SGHNT, CDR2 YENEEA. The CDR3 consists of 19 residues. After removal of 4 bases from V and 2 bases from J, the junction contained 18 bases not matched to a gene. CDR3 sequence reads: CASSSPIGAGGLGNYGYTF. Written as DNA, the CDR3 is TGTGCCAGCAGCTCCCCAATTGGGGCAGGGGGCCTTGGGAACTATGGCTACACCTTC. The full variable domain, completed using reference TRBV11-3 and TRBJ1-2, is EAGVVQSPRYKIIEKKQPVAFWCNPISGHNTLYWYLQNLGQGPELLIRYENEEAVDDSQLPKDRFSAERLKGVDSTLKIQPAELGDSAVYLCASSSPIGAGGLGNYGYTFGSGTRLTVV.

The gene calls are TRBV15 and TRBJ1-2; D gene ambiguous. This CDR3 has 14 amino acids. V lost 1 base and J lost 4, with 10 bases in between. CDR1 and CDR2 from the germline V gene are LNHNV and YYDKDF (reference sequence). CDR3 loop: CATSRVEASYGYTF. The CDR3 bases are TGTGCCACCAGCAGAGTCGAAGCCTCCTATGGCTACACCTTC.